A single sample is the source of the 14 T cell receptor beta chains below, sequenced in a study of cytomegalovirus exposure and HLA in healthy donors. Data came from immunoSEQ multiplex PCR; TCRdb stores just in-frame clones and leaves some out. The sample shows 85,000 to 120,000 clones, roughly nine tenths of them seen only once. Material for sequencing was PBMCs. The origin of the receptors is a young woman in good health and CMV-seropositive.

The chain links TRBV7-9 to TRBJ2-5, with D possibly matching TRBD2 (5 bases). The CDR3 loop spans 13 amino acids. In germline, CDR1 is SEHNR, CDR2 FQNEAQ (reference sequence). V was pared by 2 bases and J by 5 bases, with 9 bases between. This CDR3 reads CASSLQLGETQYF. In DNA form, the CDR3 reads TGTGCCAGCAGCTTACAACTAGGGGAGACCCAGTACTTC.

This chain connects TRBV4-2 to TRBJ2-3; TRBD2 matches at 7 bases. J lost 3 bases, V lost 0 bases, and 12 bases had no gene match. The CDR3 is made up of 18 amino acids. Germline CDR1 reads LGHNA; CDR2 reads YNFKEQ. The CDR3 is CASSQERKRGAFTDTQYF. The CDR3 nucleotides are TGTGCCAGCAGCCAAGAGCGGAAGCGGGGAGCATTTACAGATACGCAGTATTTT.

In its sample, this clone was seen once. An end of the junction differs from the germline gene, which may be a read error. The chain's CDR3 is CASSETGTLTLF. The CDR3 nucleotides are TGTGCCAGCAGTGAAACAGGAACCTTAACTCTATTC. The chain joins TRBV6-1 to TRBJ2-7; D might be TRBD1 (5 bases). This CDR3 region has 12 residues. The germline V gene has CDR1 MNHNS and CDR2 SASEGT.

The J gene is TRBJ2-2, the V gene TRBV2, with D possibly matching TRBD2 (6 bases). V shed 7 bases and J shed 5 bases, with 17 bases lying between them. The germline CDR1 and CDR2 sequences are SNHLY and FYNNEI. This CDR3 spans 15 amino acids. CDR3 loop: CASIPGVSRTGELFF. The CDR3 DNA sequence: TGTGCCAGCATACCGGGAGTCAGCCGGACCGGGGAGCTGTTTTTT. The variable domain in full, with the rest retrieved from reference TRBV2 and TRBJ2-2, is EPEVTQTPSHQVTQMGQEVILRCVPISNHLYFYWYRQILGQKVEFLVSFYNNEISEKSEIFDDQFSVERPDGSNFTLKIRSTKLEDSAMYFCASIPGVSRTGELFFGEGSRLTVL.

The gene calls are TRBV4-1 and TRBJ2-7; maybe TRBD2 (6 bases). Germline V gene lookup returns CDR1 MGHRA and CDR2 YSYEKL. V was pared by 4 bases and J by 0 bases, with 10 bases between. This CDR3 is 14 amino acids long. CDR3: CASSRGASSYEQYF. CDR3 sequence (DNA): TGCGCCAGCAGCCGCGGGGCGAGCTCCTACGAGCAGTACTTC.

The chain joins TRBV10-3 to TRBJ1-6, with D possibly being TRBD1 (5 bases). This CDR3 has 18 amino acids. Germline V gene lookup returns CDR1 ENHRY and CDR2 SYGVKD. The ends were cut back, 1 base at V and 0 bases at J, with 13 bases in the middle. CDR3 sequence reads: CAISELGQVSSYNSPLHF. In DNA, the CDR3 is TGTGCCATCAGTGAGTTGGGGCAGGTTAGCTCCTATAATTCACCCCTCCACTTT.

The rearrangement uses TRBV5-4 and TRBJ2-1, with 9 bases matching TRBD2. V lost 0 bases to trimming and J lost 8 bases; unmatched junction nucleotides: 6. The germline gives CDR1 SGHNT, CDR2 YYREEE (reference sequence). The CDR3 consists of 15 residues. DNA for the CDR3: TGTGCCAGCAGCTTGGCTAGCGGGGTTACCCATGAGCAGTTCTTC. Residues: CASSLASGVTHEQFF.

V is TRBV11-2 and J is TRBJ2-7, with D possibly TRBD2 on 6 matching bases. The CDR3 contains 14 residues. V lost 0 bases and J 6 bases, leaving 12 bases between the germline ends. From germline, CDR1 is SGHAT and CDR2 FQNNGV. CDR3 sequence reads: CASSLDREVGEQYF. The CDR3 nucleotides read TGTGCCAGCAGCTTAGATAGGGAGGTAGGCGAGCAGTACTTC.

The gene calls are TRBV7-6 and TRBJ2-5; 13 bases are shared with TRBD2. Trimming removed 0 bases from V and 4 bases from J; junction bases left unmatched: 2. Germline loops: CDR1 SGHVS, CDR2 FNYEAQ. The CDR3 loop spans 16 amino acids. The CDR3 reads CASSLATSGGSETQYF. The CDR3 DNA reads TGTGCCAGCAGCTTAGCGACTAGCGGGGGGTCAGAGACCCAGTACTTC.

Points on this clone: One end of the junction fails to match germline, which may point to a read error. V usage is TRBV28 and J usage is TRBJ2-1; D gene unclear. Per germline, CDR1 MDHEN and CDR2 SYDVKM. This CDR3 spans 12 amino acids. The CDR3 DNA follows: TGTGCCAGCAGTTTCCTCGACAAAGAGCAGTTCTTC. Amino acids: CASSFLDKEQFF.

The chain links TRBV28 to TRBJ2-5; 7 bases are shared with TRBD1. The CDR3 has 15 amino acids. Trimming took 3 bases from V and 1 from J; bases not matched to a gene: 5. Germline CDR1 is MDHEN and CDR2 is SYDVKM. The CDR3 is CASSFRGQVQETQYF. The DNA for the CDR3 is TGTGCCAGCAGTTTTAGAGGACAGGTCCAAGAGACCCAGTACTTC.

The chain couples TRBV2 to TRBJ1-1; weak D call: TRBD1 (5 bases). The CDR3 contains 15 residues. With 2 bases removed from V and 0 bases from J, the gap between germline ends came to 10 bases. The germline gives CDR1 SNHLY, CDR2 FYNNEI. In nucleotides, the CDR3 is TGTGCCAGCAGTGAAATCCAGGGTTTGAACACTGAAGCTTTCTTT. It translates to CASSEIQGLNTEAFF.

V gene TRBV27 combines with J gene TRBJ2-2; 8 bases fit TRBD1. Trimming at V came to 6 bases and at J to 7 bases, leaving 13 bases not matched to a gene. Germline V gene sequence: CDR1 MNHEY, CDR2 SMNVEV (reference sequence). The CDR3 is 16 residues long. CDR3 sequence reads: CASSDRGRDPFGELFF. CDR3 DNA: TGTGCCAGCAGCGACAGGGGCCGAGACCCGTTCGGGGAGCTGTTTTTT.

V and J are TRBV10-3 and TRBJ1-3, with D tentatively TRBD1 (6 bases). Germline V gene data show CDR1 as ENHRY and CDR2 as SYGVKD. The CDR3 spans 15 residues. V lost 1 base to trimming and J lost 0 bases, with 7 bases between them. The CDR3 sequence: CAISELTGSGNTIYF. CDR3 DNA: TGTGCCATCAGTGAGTTGACAGGCTCTGGAAACACCATATATTTT.